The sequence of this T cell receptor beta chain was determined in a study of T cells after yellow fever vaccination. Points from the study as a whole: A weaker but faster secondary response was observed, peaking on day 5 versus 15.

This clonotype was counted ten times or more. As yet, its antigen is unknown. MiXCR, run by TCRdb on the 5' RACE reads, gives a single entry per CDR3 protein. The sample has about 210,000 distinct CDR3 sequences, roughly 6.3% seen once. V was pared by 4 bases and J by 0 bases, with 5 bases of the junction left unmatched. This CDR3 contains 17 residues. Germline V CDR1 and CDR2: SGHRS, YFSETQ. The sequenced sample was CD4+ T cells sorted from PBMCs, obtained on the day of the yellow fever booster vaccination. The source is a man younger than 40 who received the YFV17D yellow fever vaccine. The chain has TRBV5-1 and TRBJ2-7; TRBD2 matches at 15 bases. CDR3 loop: CASSGTSGRPSSYEQYF. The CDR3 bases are TGCGCCAGCAGCGGGACTAGCGGGAGGCCGAGCTCCTACGAGCAGTACTTC.